Listed here are 4 T cell receptor beta chains from one sample, sequenced in a study of OX40 agonist ivuxolimab in advanced cancers. The assay was immunoSEQ multiplex PCR, and TCRdb's table has in-frame clones only and misses some. The sample has around 38,000 clones; approximately 82% are singletons. The sequenced sample was CD4+ or CD8+ T cells sorted from blood, obtained in a trial of the OX40 agonist ivuxolimab. The receptors shown here come from an adult with an advanced solid tumor such as melanoma, head and neck, liver or kidney cancer.

V gene TRBV20-1 combines with J gene TRBJ2-7; D perhaps matches TRBD1 (5 bases). Per the germline V gene, CDR1 is DFQATT and CDR2 is SNEGSKA (reference sequence). The CDR3 covers 11 residues. V was shortened by 3 bases and J by 6 bases, with 9 bases between the two germline ends. The CDR3 loop is CSASGAVEQYF. The CDR3, as DNA: TGCAGTGCTAGTGGGGCGGTCGAGCAGTACTTC.

The V gene is TRBV18, the J gene TRBJ1-1; 10 bases map to TRBD1. Germline CDR1 and CDR2: KGHSH and LQKENI. The V gene end was trimmed by 3 bases and the J gene end by 1 base; junction bases not matched to a gene: 2. The CDR3 spans 15 residues. DNA of the CDR3: TGTGCCAGCTCACCGGGGACAGGGGCGAACACTGAAGCTTTCTTT. It is translated as CASSPGTGANTEAFF.

The CDR3 sequence is CASSTGQGITLGTQYF. The CDR3 DNA follows: TGCGCCAGCAGCACAGGACAGGGGATAACACTTGGTACGCAGTATTTT. The V call is TRBV5-1, the J call TRBJ2-3, with 9 nucleotides matching TRBD1. The V and J ends lost 4 bases and 8 bases, in that order; junction bases with no gene match: 14. The CDR3 runs 16 residues. Germline V lookup: CDR1 SGHRS, CDR2 YFSETQ.

This clone was seen only a few times. The rearrangement joins TRBV19 to TRBJ2-7; tentative D call: TRBD1 (5 bases). V lost 4 bases to trimming and J lost 2 bases, with 9 bases between them. The CDR3 runs 13 residues. The germline CDR1 and CDR2 sequences are LNHDA and SQIVND (reference sequence). This CDR3 is CASSTGSPYEQYF. CDR3 bases: TGTGCCAGTAGTACAGGGTCTCCCTACGAGCAGTACTTC.